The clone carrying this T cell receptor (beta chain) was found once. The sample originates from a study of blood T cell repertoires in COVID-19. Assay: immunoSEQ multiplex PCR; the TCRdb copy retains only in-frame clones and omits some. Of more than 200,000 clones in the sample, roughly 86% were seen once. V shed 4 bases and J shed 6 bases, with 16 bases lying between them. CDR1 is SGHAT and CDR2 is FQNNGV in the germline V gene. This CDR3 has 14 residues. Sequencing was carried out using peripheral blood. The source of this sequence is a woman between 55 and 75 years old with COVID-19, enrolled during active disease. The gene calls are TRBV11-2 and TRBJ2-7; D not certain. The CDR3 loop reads CASSSGARSLEQYF. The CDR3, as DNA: TGTGCCAGCAGCTCCGGCGCCAGGTCCCTCGAGCAGTACTTC.